The clone carrying this TCR beta chain was recorded a few times. Its cognate antigen is unknown. MiXCR, run by TCRdb on the 5' RACE reads, gives a single entry per CDR3 protein. The data show fewer than 700,000 distinct CDR3 sequences, roughly 21% seen once. These data come from a study of T-cell memory formation after mild COVID-19. The study's findings and limits: Pre-infection memory contained some responding clones, which suggested that cross-reactive memory had joined. The second-wave clones peaking on day 37 were not confirmed as SARS-CoV-2-specific. Contracting clones, day 15 to 85, had balanced CD4/CD8, and later expanders favored CD4+. Researchers report contracting CD4+ clones mostly in CM and EM, with CD8+ clones in EMRA.

The sequencing sample was made of PBMCs or a T cell subset sorted from them (not recorded which). This TCR was sampled from an adult woman who had mild COVID-19 (a few samples of this study predate the infection). Cell type and time point are not known.

CDR3 in amino acids: CASSQDRALGGQFF. CDR3 coding DNA: TGCGCCAGCAGCCAAGATCGAGCTTTGGGGGGGCAGTTCTTC. The gene calls are TRBV4-3 and TRBJ2-1; D possibly corresponds to TRBD2 (6 bases). Germline V gives CDR1 LGHNA, CDR2 YSLEER. The CDR3 is 14 amino acids. Trimming took off 0 bases at V and 12 bases at J, with 15 bases between the two ends.